What follows are 27 T cell receptor beta chains derived from one specimen sequenced in a study of control samples from healthy donors and cancer patients. Only in-frame clones appear in the TCRdb table, and some are missing; sequencing was by immunoSEQ multiplex PCR. The sample contains some 120,000 clones, approximately 90% of which appear only once. The sequenced sample consisted of blood. The receptors originated from a man over 45 in good health.

This sequence joins TRBV28 and TRBJ2-3; possibly TRBD1 for D (5 bases). The germline V gene has CDR1 MDHEN and CDR2 SYDVKM. Trimming left V 2 bases short and J 0 bases short, with 9 bases between. CDR3 length equals 15 residues. CDR3 sequence reads: CASSLQGSSTDTQYF. The CDR3 DNA follows: TGTGCCAGCAGTTTACAGGGATCTAGCACAGATACGCAGTATTTT.

V and J are TRBV13 and TRBJ2-2; D not resolved. V lost 4 bases and J lost 0, with 9 bases in between. This CDR3 is 15 amino acids long. Per the germline V gene, CDR1 is PRHDT and CDR2 is FYEKMQ (reference sequence). The CDR3 is CASSSVGTNTGELFF. The CDR3 DNA reads TGTGCCAGCAGCTCGGTGGGGACGAACACCGGGGAGCTGTTTTTT.

In its sample, this clone was seen once. The genes are TRBV19 and TRBJ1-2, with D possibly being TRBD1 (5 bases). Germline V CDR1 and CDR2: LNHDA, SQIVND (reference sequence). The CDR3 spans 13 residues. Trimming pared 0 bases from V and 4 bases from J, leaving 6 bases between. CDR3 in DNA: TGTGCCAGTAGTATAGATACAGGCTATGGCTACACCTTC. It encodes CASSIDTGYGYTF.

This clone occurred a few times. The chain combines TRBV19 with TRBJ1-5, with D perhaps matching TRBD1 (6 bases). The V gene's germline CDR1 is LNHDA and CDR2 SQIVND (reference sequence). The CDR3 length is 16 residues. Trimming shortened V by 1 base and J by 7 bases, and 17 bases separated the two germline ends. The CDR3 sequence: CASSIARQGLRQPQHF. CDR3 nucleotide sequence: TGTGCCAGTAGTATAGCCCGGCAGGGGTTAAGACAGCCCCAGCATTTT.

The rearrangement uses TRBV27 and TRBJ2-2; a weak D match, TRBD2 (7 bases). Trimming pared 6 bases from V and 6 bases from J, leaving 17 bases between. The CDR3 has 15 residues. CDR1 is MNHEY, CDR2 SMNVEV, per germline (reference sequence). The CDR3 coding sequence is TGTGCCAGCAGACTCGCGGGGGCTAAACCCGGGGAGCTGTTTTTT. Its protein product is CASRLAGAKPGELFF.

In this sample, this clone turned up a few times. This rearrangement joins TRBV2 to TRBJ2-7, with a weak D call TRBD1 (5 bases). The CDR3 totals 15 residues. Germline CDR1 reads SNHLY; CDR2 reads FYNNEI. V gave up 6 bases and J gave up 2 bases, with 17 bases separating them. This CDR3 reads CASSEDIVVAYEQYF. CDR3 DNA: TGTGCCAGCAGCGAGGACATCGTGGTGGCCTACGAGCAGTACTTC.

The chain combines TRBV11-1 with TRBJ2-5; maybe TRBD2 (6 bases). V lost 5 bases to trimming and J lost 3 bases, with 10 bases between them. CDR1 is SGHAT, CDR2 FQDESV, per germline (reference sequence). This CDR3 region has 13 residues. In DNA, the CDR3 is TGTGCCAGCAGCCCCGGGACTGAAGAGACCCAGTACTTC. This encodes CASSPGTEETQYF.

The V call is TRBV19, the J call TRBJ1-4; 9 positions agree with TRBD1. The CDR3 totals 14 residues. The germline V gene has CDR1 LNHDA and CDR2 SQIVND (reference sequence). V shed 6 bases, J shed 6 bases, and the junction held 5 bases outside the gene matches. In DNA, the CDR3 is TGTGCCAGTAGATTAGGACAGGGGTATGAAAAACTGTTTTTT. Translated: CASRLGQGYEKLFF. Drawing the rest from reference TRBV19 and TRBJ1-4, the complete variable domain is DGGITQSPKYLFRKEGQNVTLSCEQNLNHDAMYWYRQDPGQGLRLIYYSQIVNDFQKGDIAEGYSVSREKKESFPLTVTSAQKNPTAFYLCASRLGQGYEKLFFGSGTQLSVL.

The chain is built from TRBV24-1 and TRBJ2-5, with TRBD1 identical over 9 bases. V lost 1 base to trimming and J lost 5 bases; unmatched junction nucleotides: 7. This CDR3 comprises 16 residues. Germline lookup yields CDR1 KGHDR and CDR2 SFDVKD. CDR3 residues: CATSDFDRGERETQYF. The CDR3 nucleotides are TGTGCCACCAGTGATTTTGACAGGGGGGAACGGGAGACCCAGTACTTC.

The chain recombines TRBV2 with TRBJ1-4; D not resolved. V lost 0 bases, J lost 8 bases, and 4 bases lay in between. There are 12 residues in the CDR3. In germline, CDR1 is SNHLY, CDR2 FYNNEI. Written as DNA, the CDR3 is TGTGCCAGCAGTGAAGCAACCGAAAAACTGTTTTTT. The encoded protein is CASSEATEKLFF.

This rearrangement joins TRBV6-6 to TRBJ1-6; maybe TRBD1 (6 bases). The CDR3 runs to 15 residues. Deletions cut 11 bases from V and 5 bases from J, with 19 bases between. In germline, CDR1 is MNHNY, CDR2 SVGAGI (reference sequence). The CDR3 DNA reads TGTGCCTCACGTTCGTCAGGGGTGGATAATTCACCCCTCCACTTT. This encodes CASRSSGVDNSPLHF.

The CDR3 loop is CSVGQGIMNTEAFF. The DNA of the CDR3 is TGCAGCGTTGGACAGGGAATAATGAACACTGAAGCTTTCTTT. The genes are TRBV29-1 and TRBJ1-1; 7 nucleotides agree with TRBD1. Germline lookup yields CDR1 SQVTM and CDR2 ANQGSEA. This CDR3 contains 14 residues. Germline trimming cut 4 bases from V and 0 bases from J; bases unmatched to any gene: 5.

The J gene is TRBJ1-2, the V gene TRBV19, with 9 bases lining up with TRBD1. The germline V gene has CDR1 LNHDA and CDR2 SQIVND (reference sequence). The CDR3 runs to 15 residues. Trimming removed 6 bases from V and 3 bases from J; junction bases left unmatched: 8. Here the CDR3 reads CASSNRTGVYYGYTF. In nucleotides, the CDR3 is TGTGCCAGTAGCAACCGGACAGGGGTCTACTATGGCTACACCTTC.

CDR3 in DNA: TGTGCCACCAGCAGAGATCTAGCATCCTACGAGCAGTACTTC. Translated, it gives CATSRDLASYEQYF. This sequence joins TRBV15 and TRBJ2-7, with D possibly TRBD2 on 5 matching bases. CDR1 is LNHNV, CDR2 YYDKDF, per germline (reference sequence). The V end lost 0 bases, the J end lost 1 base, and 7 bases lay between the germline ends. CDR3 length: 14 amino acids.

V is TRBV7-9 and J is TRBJ1-6; the D is unclear. The length of the CDR3 is 13 residues. Germline loops: CDR1 SEHNR, CDR2 FQNEAQ (reference sequence). The V and J ends lost 3 bases and 6 bases respectively, with 6 bases between them. CDR3 sequence reads: CASSFDGNSPLHF. The CDR3 DNA follows: TGTGCCAGCAGCTTTGACGGTAATTCACCCCTCCACTTT.

The V gene is TRBV28, the J gene TRBJ2-2; weak D call: TRBD2 (7 bases). The CDR3 consists of 15 residues. Germline V gene data show CDR1 as MDHEN and CDR2 as SYDVKM. Trimming shortened V by 7 bases and J by 6 bases, and 18 bases separated the two germline ends. The CDR3, as DNA: TGTGCCAGCAACCCTTGGGGGGGCGCGCCCGGGGAGCTGTTTTTT. This translates into CASNPWGGAPGELFF.

The chain couples TRBV11-2 to TRBJ1-2; 7 bases match TRBD1. V was pared by 5 bases and J by 1 base, with 13 bases of the junction left unmatched. The CDR3 consists of 17 residues. Germline V gene sequence: CDR1 SGHAT, CDR2 FQNNGV. Here the CDR3 reads CASSPRDSTLINYGYTF. DNA of the CDR3: TGTGCCAGCAGCCCCCGGGACAGTACTTTGATTAACTATGGCTACACCTTC.

This rearrangement joins TRBV19 to TRBJ2-3, with 8 nucleotides matching TRBD2. CDR1 is LNHDA, CDR2 SQIVND, per germline (reference sequence). This CDR3 has 13 residues. V dropped 4 bases and J dropped 6; count of bases not matched to a gene: 3. CDR3 region: CASSTGLADTQYF. The CDR3 DNA sequence: TGTGCCAGTAGTACAGGACTAGCTGATACGCAGTATTTT.

Written as DNA, the CDR3 is TGTGCCAGCTCACCACCGAACGACATAGGCGCTGAAGCTTTCTTT. Translated: CASSPPNDIGAEAFF. This sequence joins TRBV18 and TRBJ1-1; D gene unclear. V was shortened by 0 bases and J by 6 bases, with 14 bases between the two germline ends. The germline V gene encodes CDR1 KGHSH and CDR2 LQKENI. The CDR3 length is 15 residues.

The V gene is TRBV4-2, the J gene TRBJ2-3; D ambiguous. This CDR3 has 15 amino acids. The germline V and J ends were trimmed by 0 bases and 0 bases, with 7 bases remaining between them. Germline V gives CDR1 LGHNA, CDR2 YNFKEQ. In DNA, the CDR3 is TGTGCCAGCAGCCAAGAGGTGGGGAGCACAGATACGCAGTATTTT. This gives the protein CASSQEVGSTDTQYF.

This chain connects TRBV29-1 to TRBJ2-1; TRBD2 aligns across 7 bases. There are 10 residues in the CDR3. CDR1 and CDR2 from the germline V gene are SQVTM and ANQGSEA. The junction had 2 bases not matched to a gene; V was cut back by 7 bases and J by 8 bases. CDR3 amino acids: CSGGGDEQFF. CDR3 nucleotides: TGCAGCGGGGGAGGGGATGAGCAGTTCTTC.

This rearrangement joins TRBV18 to TRBJ1-1, with D tentatively TRBD1 (5 bases). The V and J ends lost 4 bases and 0 bases respectively, with 6 bases between them. Germline loops: CDR1 KGHSH, CDR2 LQKENI. CDR3 length: 13 residues. CDR3 coding DNA: TGTGCCAGCTCACGGGGGATGAACACTGAAGCTTTCTTT. Residues: CASSRGMNTEAFF. The variable domain in full, completed from reference TRBV18 and TRBJ1-1, reads NAGVMQNPRHLVRRRGQEARLRCSPMKGHSHVYWYRQLPEEGLKFMVYLQKENIIDESGMPKERFSAEFPKEGPSILRIQQVVRGDSAAYFCASSRGMNTEAFFGQGTRLTVV.

The count of this clone is one. The chain couples TRBV6-6 to TRBJ1-5; D ambiguous. The CDR3 sequence is 16 residues long. V was trimmed by 4 bases and J by 0 bases, leaving 13 bases between them. Germline values: CDR1 MNHNY, CDR2 SVGAGI (reference sequence). This CDR3 is CASSSERADSNQPQHF. Here the CDR3 DNA reads TGTGCCAGCAGTTCCGAAAGGGCCGATAGCAATCAGCCCCAGCATTTT.

The chain combines TRBV20-1 with TRBJ2-7; D may match TRBD1 or TRBD2 (5 bases each). Germline V lookup: CDR1 DFQATT, CDR2 SNEGSKA (reference sequence). Trimming pared 3 bases from V and 0 bases from J, leaving 15 bases between. The CDR3 has 15 amino acids. CDR3 residues: CSASRSRGGSYEQYF. In DNA form, the CDR3 reads TGCAGTGCTAGTAGAAGTCGTGGGGGCTCCTACGAGCAGTACTTC.

Here the CDR3 DNA reads TGTGCCAGCAGGTCAGCCGTTCGCAATCAGCCCCAGCATTTT. It is translated as CASRSAVRNQPQHF. The chain uses TRBV6-5 and TRBJ1-5; D gene uncertain. The CDR3 runs 14 residues. V was clipped by 6 bases and J by 2 bases, with 11 bases between them. Germline V gives CDR1 MNHEY, CDR2 SVGAGI.

The V gene is TRBV28, the J gene TRBJ2-7; D gene unclear. Trimming left V 5 bases short and J 3 bases short, with 11 bases between. Germline lookup yields CDR1 MDHEN and CDR2 SYDVKM. This CDR3 comprises 13 residues. The DNA for the CDR3 is TGTGCCAGCAGTAACTACCTGAACTACGAGCAGTACTTC. It specifies CASSNYLNYEQYF.

The V and J genes are TRBV5-3 and TRBJ1-1; maybe TRBD1 (5 bases). TRBV5-3 is labeled an ORF, and its function is uncertain. This CDR3 comprises 14 residues. V was clipped by 1 base and J by 6 bases, with 13 bases between them. Here the CDR3 reads CARSLSRGDAEAFF. In nucleotides, the CDR3 is TGTGCCAGAAGCTTGTCGCGGGGCGACGCTGAAGCTTTCTTT.